This paragraph covers one T cell receptor beta chain sequence. This specimen comes from a study of blood T cell repertoires in COVID-19. Profiled with immunoSEQ multiplex PCR; TCRdb holds only in-frame clones, not every one. The sample has approximately 440,000 clones; 90% are singletons. V lost 2 bases and J 4 bases, leaving 12 bases between the germline ends. The V gene's germline CDR1 is MNHEY and CDR2 SMNVEV (reference sequence). CDR3 length equals 16 residues. The V gene is TRBV27, the J gene TRBJ1-6, with D tentatively TRBD1 (5 bases). Sequencing was done on a sample of PBMCs or T cells enriched from blood (not recorded which). The receptor was derived from a man aged 18 to 29 who had recovered from COVID-19. As DNA, the CDR3 is TGTGCCAGCAGTTTAGGACAATCTTGGTATAATTCACCCCTCCACTTT. This codes for CASSLGQSWYNSPLHF.